This T cell receptor (beta chain) was sequenced in a study of T cells in tuberculosis. The overall study: In South Africa, adults with active tuberculosis were compared with IGRA-negative and latently infected IGRA-positive adolescents. Broader study findings: GEM motif frequencies gave about 70% accuracy; the GMM repertoire gave about 90%.

Points on this clone: The antigen remains undetermined.

J was trimmed by 3 bases and V by 5 bases; bases with no gene match: 7. The CDR3 totals 16 residues. The germline gives CDR1 SGHVS, CDR2 FNYEAQ. The table came from immunoSEQ multiplex PCR; TCRdb's copy has only in-frame clones and leaves some out. The sample lists around 32,000 clones, roughly 94% occurring once. The sample consisted of PBMCs. The V and J genes are TRBV7-6 and TRBJ2-2, with 9 bases identical to TRBD1. The TCR comes from a donor between 5 and 29 years old with latent tuberculosis or without tuberculosis infection. DNA of the CDR3: TGTGCCAGCAGCGTCGGACAGGGGTTGGACACCGGGGAGCTGTTTTTT. Translating gives CASSVGQGLDTGELFF.